Each of the 24 T cell receptor beta chains below was sequenced from the same sample in a study of shared clonotypes between healthy human individuals. Method: immunoSEQ multiplex PCR; TCRdb's copy keeps in-frame clones and lacks some. The top ten clones hold 0.055% to 0.07% of a sample with a few hundred thousand clones, 97% of them seen once. The sample consisted of naive CD4+ T cells sorted from blood. Stated subset: CD45RA+ positively selected. Receptors were obtained from a woman aged 25-40 years in good health.

J is TRBJ1-2 and V is TRBV5-4; D is possibly TRBD1 (6 bases). This CDR3 contains 13 residues. V gave up 3 bases and J gave up 7 bases, with 13 bases separating them. From germline, CDR1 is SGHNT and CDR2 YYREEE (reference sequence). CDR3 residues: CASSSTGKGGYTF. The CDR3 coding sequence is TGTGCCAGCAGCTCTACAGGGAAGGGTGGCTACACCTTC.

Regarding this clone: A read error may account for a junction end that differs from germline. At the DNA level, this CDR3 is encoded by other sequences in the same sample as well. The genes are TRBV4-2 and TRBJ2-3; TRBD2 matches 12 bases. CDR1 is LGHNA, CDR2 YNFKEQ, per germline. The CDR3 totals 20 residues. The CDR3 bases are TGTGCCAGCAGCCAAGTGGGAACTAGCGGGAGGCCCAGTACCAGCATAACGCCCCGTTTT. It translates to CASSQVGTSGRPSTSITPRF.

The chain has TRBV10-2 and TRBJ2-1, with 10 positions matching TRBD2. Per germline, CDR1 WSHSY and CDR2 SAAADI. The ends lost 2 bases at V and 1 base at J; junction bases unmatched: 5. This CDR3 spans 17 amino acids. CDR3 in amino acids: CASSEGLAVLSYNEQFF. The CDR3 DNA sequence: TGCGCCAGCAGTGAGGGACTAGCGGTTTTATCCTACAATGAGCAGTTCTTC.

The chain recombines TRBV7-8 with TRBJ2-7; D ambiguous. The CDR3 sequence is 14 residues long. Germline V gene lookup returns CDR1 SGHVS and CDR2 FQNEAQ. Trimming pared 2 bases from V and 2 bases from J, leaving 10 bases between. The DNA for the CDR3 is TGTGCCAGCAGCTTAAACCTAGGAACCTACGAGCAGTACTTC. Protein product: CASSLNLGTYEQYF.

Worth noting for this clone: The sample carries other DNA sequences with the same CDR3. This sequence joins TRBV5-1 and TRBJ2-7; 12 bases fit TRBD2. This CDR3 is 14 amino acids long. Germline assignment: CDR1 SGHRS and CDR2 YFSETQ. V trimming: 4 bases; J trimming: 3 bases; junction bases outside the gene matches: 2. The CDR3 loop reads CASSPTSGSYEQYF. In nucleotides, the CDR3 is TGCGCCAGCAGCCCGACTAGCGGGAGCTACGAGCAGTACTTC.

The chain carries TRBV7-6 and TRBJ2-1; TRBD2 matches 12 bases. The CDR3 loop spans 16 amino acids. V was pared by 4 bases and J by 9 bases, with 10 bases of the junction left unmatched. Germline loops: CDR1 SGHVS, CDR2 FNYEAQ. This CDR3 is CASSSGLAGGFIEQFF. CDR3 DNA: TGTGCCAGCAGCTCCGGTCTAGCGGGAGGGTTTATTGAGCAGTTCTTC.

The CDR3 region is CASSLVLAGNNEQFF. CDR3 DNA sequence: TGTGCCAGCAGCTTGGTTCTAGCGGGAAACAATGAGCAGTTCTTC. The chain has TRBV5-4 and TRBJ2-1; 9 bases are shared with TRBD2. There are 15 residues in the CDR3. V lost 0 bases and J lost 5; bases outside the gene matches: 3. Germline CDR1 is SGHNT and CDR2 is YYREEE (reference sequence). The whole variable domain, filled in from reference TRBV5-4 and TRBJ2-1, reads ETGVTQSPTHLIKTRGQQVTLRCSSQSGHNTVSWYQQALGQGPQFIFQYYREEENGRGNFPPRFSGLQFPNYSSELNVNALELDDSALYLCASSLVLAGNNEQFFGPGTRLTVL.

The chain recombines TRBV28 with TRBJ1-2; D unresolved. CDR3 length: 16 amino acids. CDR1 is MDHEN, CDR2 SYDVKM, per germline. V was shortened by 6 bases and J by 7 bases, with 24 bases between the two germline ends. DNA of the CDR3: TGTGCCAGCAGCACCCCTCGCCGACCCCTTTGGACTGGCTACACCTTC. Translating it yields CASSTPRRPLWTGYTF.

The chain combines TRBV7-9 with TRBJ2-7; 9 bases agree with TRBD1. Trimming removed 5 bases from V and 8 bases from J; junction bases left unmatched: 10. Germline CDR1 and CDR2: SEHNR and FQNEAQ (reference sequence). The CDR3 has 14 amino acids. CDR3 nucleotides: TGTGCCAGCAGCGGAGCGGGACAGGGCATGAAGCAGTACTTC. Translating it yields CASSGAGQGMKQYF. The whole variable domain, remainder taken from reference TRBV7-9 and TRBJ2-7, is DTGVSQNPRHKITKRGQNVTFRCDPISEHNRLYWYRQTLGQGPEFLTYFQNEAQLEKSRLLSDRFSAERPKGSFSTLEIQRTEQGDSAMYLCASSGAGQGMKQYFGPGTRLTVT.

This rearrangement joins TRBV18 to TRBJ2-7, with a tentative D call TRBD2 (5 bases). CDR3 length: 14 amino acids. V lost 10 bases to trimming and J lost 4 bases, with 20 bases between them. Germline CDR1 is KGHSH and CDR2 is LQKENI. The CDR3 bases are TGTGCCACCGCCGTGAGGGCCTTGGGATACGAGCAGTACTTC. It translates to CATAVRALGYEQYF.

This clone appeared a single time. V and J are TRBV7-2 and TRBJ2-6, with D perhaps matching TRBD2 (6 bases). V lost 5 bases to trimming and J lost 1 base, with 12 bases between them. The CDR3 has 16 amino acids. Germline V gene sequence: CDR1 SGHTA, CDR2 FQGNSA. As DNA, the CDR3 is TGTGCCAGCAGCCCAGTGGGGACTTCTGGGGCCAACGTCCTGACTTTC. As protein: CASSPVGTSGANVLTF.

The V and J genes are TRBV10-3 and TRBJ1-1; D is perhaps TRBD1 (5 bases). The CDR3 loop spans 13 amino acids. V lost 4 bases and J lost 7, with 13 bases in between. Germline V lookup: CDR1 ENHRY, CDR2 SYGVKD. In DNA, the CDR3 is TGTGCCATCAGTGCCGGGACCCAGAGTGAAGCTTTCTTT. As protein: CAISAGTQSEAFF.

The chain's CDR3 is CAWSLRDNYGYTF. As DNA, the CDR3 is TGTGCCTGGAGTCTCCGGGACAACTATGGCTACACCTTC. The V call is TRBV30, the J call TRBJ1-2, with D tentatively TRBD1 (5 bases). Trimming took off 2 bases at V and 2 bases at J, with 9 bases between the two ends. The CDR3 extends over 13 amino acids. Germline V lookup: CDR1 GTSNPN, CDR2 SVGIG (reference sequence).

This chain uses TRBV14 with TRBJ2-5, with D perhaps matching TRBD1 (7 bases). The assigned J gene may be wrong: the sequence end matches TRBJ2-7 better. The V gene's germline CDR1 is SGHDN and CDR2 FVKESK. The CDR3 totals 12 residues. CDR3 amino acids: CASSPGGREQYF. CDR3 sequence (DNA): TGTGCCAGCAGCCCAGGGGGGCGCGAGCAGTACTTC.

V and J are TRBV6-5 and TRBJ2-7; possibly TRBD1 or TRBD2 for D (5 bases each). This CDR3 contains 14 residues. V shed 5 bases and J shed 6 bases, with 17 bases lying between them. Germline V lookup: CDR1 MNHEY, CDR2 SVGAGI. The CDR3 is CASSRQISGGEQYF. DNA of the CDR3: TGTGCCAGCAGTAGACAGATCTCTGGGGGCGAGCAGTACTTC.

The CDR3 sequence: CASSPTNSYEQYF. The CDR3 DNA sequence: TGCGCCAGCAGCCCTACAAACAGCTACGAGCAGTACTTC. The chain is built from TRBV5-1 and TRBJ2-7; D gene uncertain. Trimming left V 4 bases short and J 3 bases short, with 11 bases between. The CDR3 sequence is 13 residues long. Germline CDR1 reads SGHRS; CDR2 reads YFSETQ. Combining the CDR3 with reference TRBV5-1 and TRBJ2-7 gives the whole variable domain KAGVTQTPRYLIKTRGQQVTLSCSPISGHRSVSWYQQTPGQGLQFLFEYFSETQRNKGNFPGRFSGRQFSNSRSEMNVSTLELGDSALYLCASSPTNSYEQYFGPGTRLTVT.

The chain links TRBV7-6 to TRBJ2-7, with TRBD2 matching 8 bases. Germline V gives CDR1 SGHVS, CDR2 FNYEAQ. V dropped 3 bases and J dropped 2; count of bases not matched to a gene: 15. This CDR3 region has 18 residues. The CDR3 bases are TGTGCCAGCAGCTTTGGTTCAGCGACCAGCGGGAGACCCTACGAGCAGTACTTC. This encodes CASSFGSATSGRPYEQYF.

The V call is TRBV5-5, the J call TRBJ2-5; 9 nucleotides line up with TRBD1. V shed 0 bases and J 7 bases; nucleotides not matched to a gene: 7. The CDR3 length is 15 residues. Germline CDR1 and CDR2: SGHKS and YYEKEE (reference sequence). This chain's CDR3 is CASSLVGQGIATQYF. The CDR3 DNA sequence: TGTGCCAGCAGCTTGGTGGGACAGGGTATTGCGACCCAGTACTTC.

This chain links TRBV9 with TRBJ2-3; possible D gene TRBD2, 5 bases. V lost 2 bases and J lost 2, with 12 bases in between. The CDR3 consists of 15 residues. Per germline, CDR1 SGDLS and CDR2 YYNGEE. CDR3 residues: CASSVSGSHTDTQYF. The CDR3 DNA is TGTGCCAGCAGCGTGTCTGGGAGCCACACAGATACGCAGTATTTT.

The chain employs TRBV2 and TRBJ2-1; TRBD2 is a possible D gene (6 bases). This CDR3 has 14 residues. Germline V lookup: CDR1 SNHLY, CDR2 FYNNEI. Trimming took off 3 bases at V and 8 bases at J, with 14 bases between the two ends. CDR3 sequence (DNA): TGTGCCAGCAGTGACTGGCGGGGTGGCTATGAGCAGTTCTTC. Translation: CASSDWRGGYEQFF. Variable domain in full (rest from reference TRBV2 and TRBJ2-1): EPEVTQTPSHQVTQMGQEVILRCVPISNHLYFYWYRQILGQKVEFLVSFYNNEISEKSEIFDDQFSVERPDGSNFTLKIRSTKLEDSAMYFCASSDWRGGYEQFFGPGTRLTVL.

The chain employs TRBV4-1 and TRBJ2-3, with D possibly matching TRBD2 (5 bases). CDR3 length: 16 amino acids. Trimming took 4 bases from V and 0 from J, leaving 14 bases between them. Germline CDR1 is MGHRA and CDR2 is YSYEKL. The CDR3: CASSRTPLASTDTQYF. In DNA form, the CDR3 reads TGCGCCAGCAGCCGGACGCCGCTAGCTAGCACAGATACGCAGTATTTT.

Points on this clone: At the DNA level, this CDR3 is encoded by other sequences in the same sample as well. The J gene is TRBJ1-5, the V gene TRBV19; tentatively, D is TRBD1 (6 bases). Germline V gene data show CDR1 as LNHDA and CDR2 as SQIVND (reference sequence). This CDR3 spans 15 amino acids. V lost 5 bases and J 2 bases, leaving 13 bases between the germline ends. The CDR3 nucleotides read TGTGCCAGTAGTCAAACTGGGGGCGGCAATCAGCCCCAGCATTTT. It specifies CASSQTGGGNQPQHF.

This chain connects TRBV5-1 to TRBJ2-3; TRBD2 matches at 10 bases. There are 15 residues in the CDR3. After removal of 2 bases from V and 5 bases from J, the junction contained 5 bases not matched to a gene. The germline gives CDR1 SGHRS, CDR2 YFSETQ. The CDR3 here is CASSFGTSEGDTQYF. CDR3 in DNA: TGCGCCAGCAGCTTCGGGACTAGCGAGGGAGATACGCAGTATTTT. The variable domain in full, with the rest retrieved from reference TRBV5-1 and TRBJ2-3, is KAGVTQTPRYLIKTRGQQVTLSCSPISGHRSVSWYQQTPGQGLQFLFEYFSETQRNKGNFPGRFSGRQFSNSRSEMNVSTLELGDSALYLCASSFGTSEGDTQYFGPGTRLTVL.

The V and J genes are TRBV6-5 and TRBJ2-3; a weak D match, TRBD1 (6 bases). Trimming pared 9 bases from V and 4 bases from J, leaving 14 bases between. This CDR3 is built from 13 residues. The germline V gene encodes CDR1 MNHEY and CDR2 SVGAGI. CDR3 region: CAREPGASDTQYF. The CDR3 DNA reads as TGTGCCAGGGAGCCAGGGGCATCAGATACGCAGTATTTT.